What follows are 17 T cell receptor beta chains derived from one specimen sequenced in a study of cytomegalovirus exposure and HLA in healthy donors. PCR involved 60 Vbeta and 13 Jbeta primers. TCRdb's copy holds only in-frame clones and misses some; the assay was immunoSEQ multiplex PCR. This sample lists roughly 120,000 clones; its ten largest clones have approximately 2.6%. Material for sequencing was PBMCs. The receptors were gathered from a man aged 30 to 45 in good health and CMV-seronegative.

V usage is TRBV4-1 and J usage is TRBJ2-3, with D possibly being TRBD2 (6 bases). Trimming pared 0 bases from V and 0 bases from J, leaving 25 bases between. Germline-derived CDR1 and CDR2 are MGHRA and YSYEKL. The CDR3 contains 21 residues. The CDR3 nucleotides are TGCGCCAGCAGCCAAGATTGGGCGGGGCTAGGATTTATGTCTAGCACAGATACGCAGTATTTT. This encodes CASSQDWAGLGFMSSTDTQYF.

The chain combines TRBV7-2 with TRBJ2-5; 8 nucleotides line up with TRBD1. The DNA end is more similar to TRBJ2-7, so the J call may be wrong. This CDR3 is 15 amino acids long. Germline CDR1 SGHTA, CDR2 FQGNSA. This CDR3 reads CASSGRTGYSYEQYF. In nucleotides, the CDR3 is TGTGCCAGCAGCGGCCGGACAGGGTACTCCTACGAGCAGTACTTC.

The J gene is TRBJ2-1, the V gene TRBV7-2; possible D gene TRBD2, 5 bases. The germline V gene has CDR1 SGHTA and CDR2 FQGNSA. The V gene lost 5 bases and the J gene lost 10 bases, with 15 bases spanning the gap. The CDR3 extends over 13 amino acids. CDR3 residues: CASSLDWTREQFF. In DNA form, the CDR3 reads TGTGCCAGCAGCCTAGATTGGACTCGGGAGCAGTTCTTC. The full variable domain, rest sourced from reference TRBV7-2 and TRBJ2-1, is GAGVSQSPSNKVTEKGKDVELRCDPISGHTALYWYRQSLGQGLEFLIYFQGNSAPDKSGLPSDRFSAERTGGSVSTLTIQRTQQEDSAVYLCASSLDWTREQFFGPGTRLTVL.

CDR3 coding DNA: TGTGCCAGCAGTCTATCTAGCACAGATACGCAGTATTTT. It is translated as CASSLSSTDTQYF. The chain links TRBV28 to TRBJ2-3; D unclear. This CDR3 has 13 amino acids. CDR1 and CDR2 (germline): MDHEN, SYDVKM. V was shortened by 5 bases and J by 0 bases, with 6 bases between the two germline ends.

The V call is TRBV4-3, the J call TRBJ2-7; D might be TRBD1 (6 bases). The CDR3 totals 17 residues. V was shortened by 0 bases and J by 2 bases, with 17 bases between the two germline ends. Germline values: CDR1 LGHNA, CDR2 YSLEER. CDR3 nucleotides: TGCGCCAGCAGCCAAGATTTTGGGGACACAGGACCCTACGAGCAGTACTTC. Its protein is CASSQDFGDTGPYEQYF.

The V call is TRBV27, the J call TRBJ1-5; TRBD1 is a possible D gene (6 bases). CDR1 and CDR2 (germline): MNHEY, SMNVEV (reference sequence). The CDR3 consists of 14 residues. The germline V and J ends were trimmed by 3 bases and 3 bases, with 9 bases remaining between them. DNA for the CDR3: TGTGCCAGCAGTTTTACAGGGTCCAATCAGCCCCAGCATTTT. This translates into CASSFTGSNQPQHF.

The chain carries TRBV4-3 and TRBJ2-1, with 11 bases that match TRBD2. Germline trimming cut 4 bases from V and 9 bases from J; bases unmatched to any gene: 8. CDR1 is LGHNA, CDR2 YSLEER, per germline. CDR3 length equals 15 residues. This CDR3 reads CASSRVAGGSAEQFF. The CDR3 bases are TGCGCCAGCAGCCGGGTAGCGGGAGGGTCGGCTGAGCAGTTCTTC.

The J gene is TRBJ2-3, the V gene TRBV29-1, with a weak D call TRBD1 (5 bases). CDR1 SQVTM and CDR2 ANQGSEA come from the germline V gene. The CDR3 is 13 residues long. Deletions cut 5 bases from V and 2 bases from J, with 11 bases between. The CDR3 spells CSVQQASTDTQYF. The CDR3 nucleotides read TGCAGCGTTCAACAGGCCTCCACAGATACGCAGTATTTT.

As DNA, the CDR3 is TGCGCCAGCAGCCCCGAAGGCGGGAGGGAAAACAATGAGCAGTTCTTC. Translated: CASSPEGGRENNEQFF. The chain joins TRBV4-1 to TRBJ2-1; 9 bases agree with TRBD2. J lost 5 bases, V lost 4 bases, and 9 bases had no gene match. This CDR3 has 16 residues. In germline, CDR1 is MGHRA, CDR2 YSYEKL.

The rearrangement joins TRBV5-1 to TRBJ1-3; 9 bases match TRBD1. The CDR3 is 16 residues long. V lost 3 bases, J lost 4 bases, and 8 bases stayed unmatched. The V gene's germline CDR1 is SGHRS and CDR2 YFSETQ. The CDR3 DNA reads TGCGCCAGCAGCTACGGACAGGGGAAGACCGGAAACACCATATATTTT. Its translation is CASSYGQGKTGNTIYF.

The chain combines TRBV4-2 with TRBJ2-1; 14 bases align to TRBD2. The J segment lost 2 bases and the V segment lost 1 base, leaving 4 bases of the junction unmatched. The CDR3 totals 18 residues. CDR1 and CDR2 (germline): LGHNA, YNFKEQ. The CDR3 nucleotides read TGTGCCAGCAGCCAAGGGGGACTAGCGGGAGAACCCTACAATGAGCAGTTCTTC. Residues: CASSQGGLAGEPYNEQFF.

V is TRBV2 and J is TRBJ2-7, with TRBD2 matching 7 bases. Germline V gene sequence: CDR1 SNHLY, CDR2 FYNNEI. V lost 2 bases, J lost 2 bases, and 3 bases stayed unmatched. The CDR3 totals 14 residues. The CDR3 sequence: CASSERRGTYEQYF. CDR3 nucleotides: TGTGCCAGCAGTGAACGGCGGGGGACCTACGAGCAGTACTTC.

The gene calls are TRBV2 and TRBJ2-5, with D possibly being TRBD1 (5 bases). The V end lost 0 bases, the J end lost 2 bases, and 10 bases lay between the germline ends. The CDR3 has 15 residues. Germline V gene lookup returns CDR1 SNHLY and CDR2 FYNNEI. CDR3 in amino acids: CASSEARQTQETQYF. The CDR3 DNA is TGTGCCAGCAGTGAAGCGCGACAGACACAAGAGACCCAGTACTTC.

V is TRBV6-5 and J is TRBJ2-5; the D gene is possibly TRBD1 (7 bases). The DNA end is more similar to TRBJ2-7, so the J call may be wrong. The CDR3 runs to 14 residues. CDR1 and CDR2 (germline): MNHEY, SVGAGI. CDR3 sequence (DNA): TGTGCCAGCAGTGAGGAGGGGGCAAGGTACGAGCAGTACTTC. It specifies CASSEEGARYEQYF.

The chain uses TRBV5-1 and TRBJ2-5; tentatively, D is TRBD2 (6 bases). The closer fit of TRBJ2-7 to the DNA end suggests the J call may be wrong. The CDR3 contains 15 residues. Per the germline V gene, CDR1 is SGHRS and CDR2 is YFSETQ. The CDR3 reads CASSSLGGARHEQYF. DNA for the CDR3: TGCGCCAGCTCCTCCCTGGGCGGGGCTCGCCACGAGCAGTACTTC.

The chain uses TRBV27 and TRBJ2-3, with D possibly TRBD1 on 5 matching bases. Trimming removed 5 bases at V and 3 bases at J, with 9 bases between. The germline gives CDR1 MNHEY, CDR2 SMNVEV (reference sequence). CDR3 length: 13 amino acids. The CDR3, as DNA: TGTGCCAGCAGTCATCAGGGTACAGATACGCAGTATTTT. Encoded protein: CASSHQGTDTQYF.

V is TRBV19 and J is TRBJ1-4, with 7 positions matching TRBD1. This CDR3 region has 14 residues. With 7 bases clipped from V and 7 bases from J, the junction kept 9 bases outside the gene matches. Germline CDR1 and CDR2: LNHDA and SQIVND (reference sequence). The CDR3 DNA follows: TGTGCCAGTACCCCGACAGGGAGGTCTGAAAAACTGTTTTTT. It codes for CASTPTGRSEKLFF.